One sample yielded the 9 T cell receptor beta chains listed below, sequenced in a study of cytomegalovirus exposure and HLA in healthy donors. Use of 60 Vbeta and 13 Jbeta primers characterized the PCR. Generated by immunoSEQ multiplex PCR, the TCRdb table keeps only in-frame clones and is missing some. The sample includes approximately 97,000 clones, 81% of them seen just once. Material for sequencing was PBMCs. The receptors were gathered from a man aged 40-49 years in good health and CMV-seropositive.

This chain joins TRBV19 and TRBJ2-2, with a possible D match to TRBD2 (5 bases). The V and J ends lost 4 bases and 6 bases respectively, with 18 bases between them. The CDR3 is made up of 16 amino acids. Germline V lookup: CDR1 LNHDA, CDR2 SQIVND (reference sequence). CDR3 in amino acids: CASSKVGKVTAGELFF. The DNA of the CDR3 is TGTGCCAGTAGTAAGGTCGGGAAGGTAACAGCCGGGGAGCTGTTTTTT.

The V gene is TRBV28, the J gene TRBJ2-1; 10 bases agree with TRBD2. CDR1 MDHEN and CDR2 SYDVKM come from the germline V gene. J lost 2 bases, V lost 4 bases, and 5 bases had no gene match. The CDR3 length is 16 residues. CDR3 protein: CASSWPGTSAYNEQFF. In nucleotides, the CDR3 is TGTGCCAGCAGTTGGCCCGGGACTAGCGCCTACAATGAGCAGTTCTTC.

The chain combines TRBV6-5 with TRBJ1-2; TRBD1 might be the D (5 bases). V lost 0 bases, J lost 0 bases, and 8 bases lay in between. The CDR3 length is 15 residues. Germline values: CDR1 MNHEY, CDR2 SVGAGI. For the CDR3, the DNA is TGTGCCAGCAGTTACTCAGGGGAATCTAACTATGGCTACACCTTC. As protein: CASSYSGESNYGYTF.

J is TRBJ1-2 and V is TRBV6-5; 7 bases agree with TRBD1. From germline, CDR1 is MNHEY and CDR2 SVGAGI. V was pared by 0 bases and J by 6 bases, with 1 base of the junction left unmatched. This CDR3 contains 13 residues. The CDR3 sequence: CASSYSGTDGYTF. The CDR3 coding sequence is TGTGCCAGCAGTTACTCCGGGACAGATGGCTACACCTTC.

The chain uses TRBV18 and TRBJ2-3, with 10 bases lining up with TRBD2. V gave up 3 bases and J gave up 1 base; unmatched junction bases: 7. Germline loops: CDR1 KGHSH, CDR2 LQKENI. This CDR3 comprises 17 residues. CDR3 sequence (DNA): TGTGCCAGCTCACCTCCGGGACTAGCGTTCCGCACAGATACGCAGTATTTT. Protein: CASSPPGLAFRTDTQYF.

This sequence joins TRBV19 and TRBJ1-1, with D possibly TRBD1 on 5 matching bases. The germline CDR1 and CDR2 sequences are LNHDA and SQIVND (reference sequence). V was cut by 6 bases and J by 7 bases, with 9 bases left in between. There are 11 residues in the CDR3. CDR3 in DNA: TGTGCCAGTAGGCAGACAGTTGAAGCTTTCTTT. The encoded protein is CASRQTVEAFF.

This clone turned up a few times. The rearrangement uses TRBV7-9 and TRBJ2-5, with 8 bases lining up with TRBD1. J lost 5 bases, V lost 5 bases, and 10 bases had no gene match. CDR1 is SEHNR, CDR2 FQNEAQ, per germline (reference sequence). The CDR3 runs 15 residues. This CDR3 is CASSPQTGVVETQYF. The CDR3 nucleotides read TGTGCCAGCAGCCCACAGACAGGGGTGGTGGAGACCCAGTACTTC.

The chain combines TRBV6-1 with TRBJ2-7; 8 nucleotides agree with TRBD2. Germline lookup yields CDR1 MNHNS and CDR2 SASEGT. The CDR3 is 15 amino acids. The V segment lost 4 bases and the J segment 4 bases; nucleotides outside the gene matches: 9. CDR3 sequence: CASSGGGGPPYEQYF. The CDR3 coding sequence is TGTGCCAGCAGTGGGGGCGGGGGGCCCCCATACGAGCAGTACTTC.

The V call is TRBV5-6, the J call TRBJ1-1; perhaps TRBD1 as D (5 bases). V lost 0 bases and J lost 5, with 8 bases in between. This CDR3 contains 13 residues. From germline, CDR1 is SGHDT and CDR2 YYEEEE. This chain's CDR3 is CASSLAGITEAFF. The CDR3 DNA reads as TGTGCCAGCAGCTTGGCAGGGATTACTGAAGCTTTCTTT.